These 27 T cell receptor beta chains came from one sample sequenced in a study of coeliac disease. TCRdb's table, derived via immunoSEQ multiplex PCR, lists solely in-frame clones and lacks some. The sample records 2,500 to 3,500 clones, around 68% being singletons. Sequencing was carried out using lymphocytes from the gut lamina propria. Source of these receptors: a man older than 75 without celiac disease.

V is TRBV6-1 and J is TRBJ1-1; D is possibly TRBD1 (6 bases). The CDR3 covers 14 residues. V was cut by 7 bases and J by 3 bases, with 15 bases left in between. The germline CDR1 and CDR2 sequences are MNHNS and SASEGT. CDR3 loop: CASKNRVRDTEAFF. The CDR3 DNA reads as TGTGCCAGCAAGAACAGGGTTCGGGACACTGAAGCTTTCTTT.

This chain joins TRBV7-9 and TRBJ2-3; 9 bases map to TRBD2. The CDR3 is 15 amino acids. The germline V gene encodes CDR1 SEHNR and CDR2 FQNEAQ (reference sequence). The trim removed 3 bases at V and 3 bases at J, leaving 4 bases unmatched. Written as DNA, the CDR3 is TGTGCCAGCAGCTTCTCGGCGGGAGGGACAGATACGCAGTATTTT. Translated, it gives CASSFSAGGTDTQYF. The variable domain in full, with the rest retrieved from reference TRBV7-9 and TRBJ2-3, is DTGVSQNPRHKITKRGQNVTFRCDPISEHNRLYWYRQTLGQGPEFLTYFQNEAQLEKSRLLSDRFSAERPKGSFSTLEIQRTEQGDSAMYLCASSFSAGGTDTQYFGPGTRLTVL.

A few counts support this clone. This CDR3 reads CASSSQVNTEAFF. The CDR3 bases are TGTGCCAGTAGCTCGCAGGTGAACACTGAAGCTTTCTTT. The rearrangement links TRBV19 to TRBJ1-1; D is unresolved. The CDR3 runs to 13 residues. CDR1 and CDR2 from the germline V gene are LNHDA and SQIVND (reference sequence). Trimming shortened V by 6 bases and J by 0 bases, and 8 bases separated the two germline ends.

This chain links TRBV28 with TRBJ2-1; D may be TRBD1 (6 bases). The V end lost 6 bases, the J end lost 7 bases, and 22 bases lay between the germline ends. The CDR3 consists of 16 residues. CDR1 is MDHEN and CDR2 is SYDVKM in the germline V gene. CDR3 protein: CASSATTGIPGNEQFF. The CDR3 nucleotides are TGTGCCAGCAGCGCCACCACAGGGATCCCAGGGAATGAGCAGTTCTTC.

This clone showed up just a few times. This sample includes further DNA sequences coding for the same CDR3. V and J are TRBV28 and TRBJ1-2; D call uncertain. The V gene lost 5 bases and the J gene lost 3 bases, with 7 bases spanning the gap. The CDR3 is 12 residues long. Germline CDR1 and CDR2: MDHEN and SYDVKM. The CDR3 nucleotides are TGTGCCAGCAGTACGGGGTACTATGGCTACACCTTC. Amino acids: CASSTGYYGYTF.

The rearrangement links TRBV9 to TRBJ2-1, with 7 bases fitting TRBD2. Germline V gene data show CDR1 as SGDLS and CDR2 as YYNGEE. The CDR3 runs to 14 residues. V lost 2 bases, J lost 9 bases, and 8 bases stayed unmatched. In nucleotides, the CDR3 is TGTGCCAGCAGCGTCGTAACCGGCGGGGGTGAGCAGTTCTTC. As protein: CASSVVTGGGEQFF.

CDR3 sequence reads: CASSQSRGGGPEAFF. CDR3 bases: TGCGCCAGCAGCCAGTCCCGGGGAGGTGGGCCTGAAGCTTTCTTT. This chain uses TRBV4-3 with TRBJ1-1; D call uncertain. This CDR3 is built from 15 residues. The V end was cut by 3 bases, the J end by 6 bases, with 17 bases between. Germline CDR1 reads LGHNA; CDR2 reads YSLEER.

V and J are TRBV7-9 and TRBJ1-4, with D uncertain. Trimming cost V 1 base and J 7 bases, with 4 bases left between them. The CDR3 runs 12 residues. The germline V gene encodes CDR1 SEHNR and CDR2 FQNEAQ (reference sequence). The CDR3 region has the DNA TGTGCCAGCAGCTTAGGTCTTGAAAAACTGTTTTTT. Its protein is CASSLGLEKLFF.

This chain uses TRBV15 with TRBJ2-1; TRBD2 might be the D (6 bases). Germline CDR1 LNHNV, CDR2 YYDKDF (reference sequence). The V end was cut by 0 bases, the J end by 7 bases, with 16 bases between. The CDR3 contains 16 residues. The CDR3 coding sequence is TGTGCCACCAGCAGAGAATCCATCACGGGGGTGAATGAGCAGTTCTTC. Translated: CATSRESITGVNEQFF.

The V call is TRBV4-2, the J call TRBJ2-7; D might be TRBD2 (5 bases). V gave up 4 bases and J gave up 4 bases, with 11 bases separating them. This CDR3 is built from 13 residues. CDR1 and CDR2 (germline): LGHNA, YNFKEQ. Written as DNA, the CDR3 is TGTGCCAGCAGCCCCCAGGCGGGTTACGAGCAGTACTTC. Its translation is CASSPQAGYEQYF.

This clone was counted between two and nine times. The CDR3 spells CASSYGQRNQPQHF. DNA for the CDR3: TGTGCCAGCAGTTACGGACAGCGCAATCAGCCCCAGCATTTT. The chain employs TRBV6-5 and TRBJ1-5; tentative D call: TRBD1 (6 bases). This CDR3 has 14 amino acids. Per the germline V gene, CDR1 is MNHEY and CDR2 is SVGAGI. V shed 2 bases and J shed 2 bases, with 7 bases lying between them.

The V gene is TRBV27, the J gene TRBJ1-2, with D unresolved. CDR1 and CDR2 from the germline V gene are MNHEY and SMNVEV (reference sequence). The CDR3 contains 12 residues. Trimming cost V 6 bases and J 2 bases, with 7 bases left between them. The CDR3 reads CASSPANYGYTF. CDR3 bases: TGTGCCAGCAGCCCAGCGAACTATGGCTACACCTTC.

The chain recombines TRBV6-6 with TRBJ1-2; maybe TRBD1 (6 bases). Trimming cost V 6 bases and J 7 bases, with 12 bases left between them. The CDR3 covers 12 residues. Looked up from germline, CDR1 is MNHNY and CDR2 is SVGAGI (reference sequence). The CDR3 region is CASRTGLGGYTF. CDR3 sequence (DNA): TGTGCCAGCAGAACAGGGCTCGGTGGCTACACCTTC.

The chain employs TRBV30 and TRBJ1-1, with D perhaps matching TRBD1 (5 bases). Between the trimmed V and J ends, which lost 1 base and 1 base, there was a span of 7 bases. CDR1 GTSNPN and CDR2 SVGIG come from the germline V gene (reference sequence). CDR3 length: 13 amino acids. The CDR3 DNA reads as TGTGCCTGGAGTGCTCAGGGGAACACTGAAGCTTTCTTT. Protein product: CAWSAQGNTEAFF.

This clone has more than one count but fewer than ten. This sequence joins TRBV23-1 and TRBJ1-2; TRBD1 matches at 7 bases. TRBV23-1 falls under the ORF class, with uncertain function. Trimming removed 2 bases from V and 5 bases from J; junction bases left unmatched: 8. The CDR3 has 15 residues. The CDR3 sequence: CASSQTGAGRYGYTF. CDR3 sequence (DNA): TGCGCCAGCAGTCAAACAGGGGCGGGAAGATATGGCTACACCTTC.

Remarks on this clone: The germline gene is not matched at one end of the junction; a read error may be the cause. This chain uses TRBV7-8 with TRBJ2-7; TRBD1 matches at 9 bases. Germline assignment: CDR1 SGHVS and CDR2 FQNEAQ. The CDR3 extends over 17 amino acids. The CDR3 loop is CASSLALGQGTSYERYF. The CDR3 DNA reads as TGTGCCAGCAGCTTAGCGCTCGGACAGGGGACCTCCTACGAGCGGTACTTC.

The chain is built from TRBV5-4 and TRBJ2-5; 9 nucleotides align to TRBD1. CDR3 length equals 13 residues. Germline V CDR1 and CDR2: SGHNT, YYREEE (reference sequence). With 3 bases clipped from V and 4 bases from J, the junction kept 1 base outside the gene matches. The CDR3 loop is CASSSDRGETQYF. Written as DNA, the CDR3 is TGTGCCAGCAGCTCGGACAGGGGAGAGACCCAGTACTTC.

This chain joins TRBV19 and TRBJ2-5; D unclear. This CDR3 is built from 13 residues. Germline CDR1 reads LNHDA; CDR2 reads SQIVND (reference sequence). Deletions cut 6 bases from V and 3 bases from J, with 11 bases between. This CDR3 reads CASSGDVKETQYF. The CDR3 DNA reads as TGTGCCAGTAGCGGAGATGTGAAAGAGACCCAGTACTTC.

The count of this clone is one. The chain is built from TRBV7-9 and TRBJ2-7, with TRBD2 identical over 10 bases. The CDR3 has 15 residues. CDR1 and CDR2 from the germline V gene are SEHNR and FQNEAQ (reference sequence). V was pared by 4 bases and J by 3 bases, with 6 bases of the junction left unmatched. CDR3 residues: CASSSLLAGVYEQYF. CDR3 in DNA: TGTGCCAGCAGCTCCCTGCTAGCGGGAGTCTACGAGCAGTACTTC.

J is TRBJ2-3 and V is TRBV7-9, with 8 bases aligning to TRBD1. The CDR3 contains 16 residues. After removal of 4 bases from V and 2 bases from J, the junction contained 8 bases not matched to a gene. Germline V gene data show CDR1 as SEHNR and CDR2 as FQNEAQ (reference sequence). In DNA, the CDR3 is TGTGCCAGCAGCTCTAGGACAGGGAGGAACACAGATACGCAGTATTTT. Translating it yields CASSSRTGRNTDTQYF.

The count of this clone is one. The rearrangement joins TRBV11-3 to TRBJ1-1; D is uncertain. Germline V lookup: CDR1 SGHNT, CDR2 YENEEA. The CDR3 contains 13 residues. The ends were cut back, 0 bases at V and 1 base at J, with 3 bases in the middle. The CDR3 nucleotides are TGTGCCAGCAGCTTAGAACAGAACACTGAAGCTTTCTTT. This sequence encodes CASSLEQNTEAFF.

The chain is built from TRBV7-2 and TRBJ2-2; TRBD1 agrees at 7 bases. The CDR3 covers 17 residues. Losses at the gene ends were 2 bases for V and 4 bases for J; bases not matched to a gene: 10. CDR1 and CDR2 (germline): SGHTA, FQGNSA. Here the CDR3 reads CASSLFLRPGGTGELFF. The CDR3 DNA is TGTGCCAGCAGCTTATTTTTACGTCCAGGGGGCACCGGGGAGCTGTTTTTT.

This clone has just a few counts. This chain links TRBV10-3 with TRBJ1-2; 7 nucleotides agree with TRBD1. Germline V gene data show CDR1 as ENHRY and CDR2 as SYGVKD. The CDR3 is 12 amino acids. The V gene end was trimmed by 7 bases and the J gene end by 2 bases; junction bases not matched to a gene: 1. This CDR3 is CAITTGNYGYTF. CDR3 in DNA: TGTGCCATCACGACAGGGAACTATGGCTACACCTTC.

The V gene is TRBV5-1, the J gene TRBJ2-1; a weak D match, TRBD2 (5 bases). V was shortened by 6 bases and J by 3 bases, with 10 bases between the two germline ends. CDR1 and CDR2 (germline): SGHRS, YFSETQ. The CDR3 is made up of 13 amino acids. The CDR3 DNA reads TGCGCCAGCACCTCGGGGATCTACAATGAGCAGTTCTTC. The encoded protein is CASTSGIYNEQFF.

The CDR3 region is CASSQTGQFVRYSPLHF. The CDR3 nucleotides are TGTGCCAGCAGCCAAACTGGACAGTTCGTCCGCTATTCACCCCTCCACTTT. V gene TRBV7-2 combines with J gene TRBJ1-6, with a tentative D call TRBD1 (6 bases). The CDR3 runs 17 residues. V lost 5 bases and J 8 bases, leaving 22 bases between the germline ends. CDR1 SGHTA and CDR2 FQGNSA come from the germline V gene.

This clone was detected only a few times. This rearrangement joins TRBV2 to TRBJ1-1, with TRBD1 matching over 9 bases. The CDR3 covers 15 residues. The V gene end was trimmed by 6 bases and the J gene end by 0 bases; junction bases not matched to a gene: 5. CDR1 and CDR2 from the germline V gene are SNHLY and FYNNEI. The CDR3: CASSGQGIMNTEAFF. CDR3 sequence (DNA): TGTGCCAGCAGCGGACAGGGGATCATGAACACTGAAGCTTTCTTT.

The genes are TRBV4-1 and TRBJ1-3, with D unclear. The CDR3 covers 15 residues. The germline V gene has CDR1 MGHRA and CDR2 YSYEKL. Trimming pared 0 bases from V and 2 bases from J, leaving 8 bases between. DNA for the CDR3: TGCGCCAGCAGCCAAGAGTGGACTACTGGAAACACCATATATTTT. This sequence encodes CASSQEWTTGNTIYF.